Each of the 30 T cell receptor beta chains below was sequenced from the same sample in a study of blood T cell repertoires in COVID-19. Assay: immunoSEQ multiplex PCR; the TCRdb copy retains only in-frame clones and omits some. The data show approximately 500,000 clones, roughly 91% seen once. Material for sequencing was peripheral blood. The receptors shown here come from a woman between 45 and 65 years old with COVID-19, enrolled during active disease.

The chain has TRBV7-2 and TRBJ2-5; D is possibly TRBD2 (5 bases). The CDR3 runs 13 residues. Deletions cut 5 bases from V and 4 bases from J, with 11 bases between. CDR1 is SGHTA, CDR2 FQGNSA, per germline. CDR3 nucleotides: TGTGCCAGCAGCCCCGGGGAGACAGAGACCCAGTACTTC. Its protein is CASSPGETETQYF.

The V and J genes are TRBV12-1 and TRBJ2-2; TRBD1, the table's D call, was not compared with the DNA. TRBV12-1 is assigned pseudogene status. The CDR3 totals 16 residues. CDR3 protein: CASSSQGADPSGELFF. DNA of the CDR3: TGTGCCAGCAGCTCCCAAGGGGCAGATCCTTCCGGGGAGCTGTTTTTT.

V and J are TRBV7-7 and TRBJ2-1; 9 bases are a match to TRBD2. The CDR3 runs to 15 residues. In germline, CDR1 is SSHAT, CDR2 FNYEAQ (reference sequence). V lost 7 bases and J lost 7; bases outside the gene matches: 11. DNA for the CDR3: TGTGCCAGCATATGGAGCGGGGGGCCAGGAAATGAGCAGTTCTTC. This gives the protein CASIWSGGPGNEQFF. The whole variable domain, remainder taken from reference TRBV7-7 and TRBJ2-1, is GAGVSQSPRYKVTKRGQDVTLRCDPISSHATLYWYQQALGQGPEFLTYFNYEAQPDKSGLPSDRFSAERPEGSISTLTIQRTEQRDSAMYRCASIWSGGPGNEQFFGPGTRLTVL.

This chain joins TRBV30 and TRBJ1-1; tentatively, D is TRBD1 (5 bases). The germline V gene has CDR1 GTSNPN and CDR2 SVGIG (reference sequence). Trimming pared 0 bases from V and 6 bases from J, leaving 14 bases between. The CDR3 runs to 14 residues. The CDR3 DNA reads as TGTGCCTGGAGTGTAAGGTCAACGGGGGCTGAAGCTTTCTTT. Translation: CAWSVRSTGAEAFF.

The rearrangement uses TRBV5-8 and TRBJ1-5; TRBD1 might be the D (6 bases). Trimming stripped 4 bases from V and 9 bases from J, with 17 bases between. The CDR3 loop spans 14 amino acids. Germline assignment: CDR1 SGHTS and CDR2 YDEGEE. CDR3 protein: CASSSLRGAMPQHF. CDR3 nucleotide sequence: TGTGCCAGCAGCAGCCTCAGGGGTGCTATGCCCCAGCATTTT.

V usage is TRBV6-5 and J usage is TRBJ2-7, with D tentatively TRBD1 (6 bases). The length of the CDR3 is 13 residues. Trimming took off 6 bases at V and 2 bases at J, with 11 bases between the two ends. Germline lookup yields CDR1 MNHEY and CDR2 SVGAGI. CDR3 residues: CASSVNRAYEQYF. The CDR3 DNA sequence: TGTGCCAGCAGCGTCAACAGGGCCTACGAGCAGTACTTC.

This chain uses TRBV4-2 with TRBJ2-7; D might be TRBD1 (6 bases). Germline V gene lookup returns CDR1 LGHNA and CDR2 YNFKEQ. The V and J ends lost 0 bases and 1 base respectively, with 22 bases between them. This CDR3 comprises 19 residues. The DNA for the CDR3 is TGTGCCAGCAGCCAAGATTTAAGTCCAGGGGACGACTTGTCCTACGAGCAGTACTTC. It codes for CASSQDLSPGDDLSYEQYF.

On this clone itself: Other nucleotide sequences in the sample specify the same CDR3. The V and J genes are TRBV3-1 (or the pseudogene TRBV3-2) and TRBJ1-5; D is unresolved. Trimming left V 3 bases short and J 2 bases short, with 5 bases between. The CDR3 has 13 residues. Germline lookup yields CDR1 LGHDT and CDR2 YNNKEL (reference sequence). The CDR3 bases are TGTGCCAGCAGCCAGGGAGGCAATCAGCCCCAGCATTTT. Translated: CASSQGGNQPQHF.

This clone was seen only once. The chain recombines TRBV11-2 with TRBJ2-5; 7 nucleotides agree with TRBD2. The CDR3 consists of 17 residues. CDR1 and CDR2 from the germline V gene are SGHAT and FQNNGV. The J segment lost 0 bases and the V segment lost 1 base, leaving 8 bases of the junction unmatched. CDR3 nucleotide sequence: TGTGCCAGCAGCTTAGCGTGGGCGGGGGAGTACCAAGAGACCCAGTACTTC. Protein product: CASSLAWAGEYQETQYF.

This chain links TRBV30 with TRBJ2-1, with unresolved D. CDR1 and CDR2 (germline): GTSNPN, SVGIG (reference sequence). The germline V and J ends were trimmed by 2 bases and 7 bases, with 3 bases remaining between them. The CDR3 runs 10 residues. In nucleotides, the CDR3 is TGTGCCTGGAGTCGGAATGAGCAGTTCTTC. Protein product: CAWSRNEQFF.

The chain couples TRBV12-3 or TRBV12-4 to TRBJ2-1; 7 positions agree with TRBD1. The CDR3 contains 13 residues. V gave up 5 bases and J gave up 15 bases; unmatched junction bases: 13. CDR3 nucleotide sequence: TGTGCCAGCAGTCTCAACAGGGGCCAAATGGGGTTCTTC. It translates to CASSLNRGQMGFF.

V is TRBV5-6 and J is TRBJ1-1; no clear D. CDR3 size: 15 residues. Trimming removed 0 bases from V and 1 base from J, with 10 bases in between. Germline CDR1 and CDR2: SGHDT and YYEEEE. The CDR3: CASSLGFAANTEAFF. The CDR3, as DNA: TGTGCCAGCAGCTTGGGATTCGCGGCGAACACTGAAGCTTTCTTT.

The CDR3 DNA is TGTGCCAGCAGCTTACTAGCGGGGGTCTCCTACGAGCAGTACTTC. This gives the protein CASSLLAGVSYEQYF. The chain is built from TRBV5-4 and TRBJ2-7; TRBD2 agrees at 11 bases. The CDR3 loop spans 15 amino acids. CDR1 is SGHNT and CDR2 is YYREEE in the germline V gene (reference sequence). J lost 0 bases, V lost 2 bases, and 1 base had no gene match. Drawing the rest from reference TRBV5-4 and TRBJ2-7, the complete variable domain is ETGVTQSPTHLIKTRGQQVTLRCSSQSGHNTVSWYQQALGQGPQFIFQYYREEENGRGNFPPRFSGLQFPNYSSELNVNALELDDSALYLCASSLLAGVSYEQYFGPGTRLTVT.

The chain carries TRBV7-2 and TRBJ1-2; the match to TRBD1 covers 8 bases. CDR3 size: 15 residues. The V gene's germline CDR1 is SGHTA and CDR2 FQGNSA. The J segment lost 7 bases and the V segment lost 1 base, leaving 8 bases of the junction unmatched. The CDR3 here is CASSLVAGGAGGYTF. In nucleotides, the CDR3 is TGTGCCAGCAGCTTAGTGGCAGGGGGCGCGGGTGGCTACACCTTC.

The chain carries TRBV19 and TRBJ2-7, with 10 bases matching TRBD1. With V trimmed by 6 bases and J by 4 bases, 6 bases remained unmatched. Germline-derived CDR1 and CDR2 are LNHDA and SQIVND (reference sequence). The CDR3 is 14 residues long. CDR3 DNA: TGTGCCAGTAGCGAGACGGGACAGGGGTACGAGCAGTACTTC. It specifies CASSETGQGYEQYF.

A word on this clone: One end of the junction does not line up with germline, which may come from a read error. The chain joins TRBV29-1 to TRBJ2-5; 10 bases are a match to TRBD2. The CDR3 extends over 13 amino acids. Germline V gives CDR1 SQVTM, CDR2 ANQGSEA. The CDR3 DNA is TGCAGCGTTGAAGAAGCGGGGGGGCGATTGGCGAACTTC. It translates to CSVEEAGGRLANF.

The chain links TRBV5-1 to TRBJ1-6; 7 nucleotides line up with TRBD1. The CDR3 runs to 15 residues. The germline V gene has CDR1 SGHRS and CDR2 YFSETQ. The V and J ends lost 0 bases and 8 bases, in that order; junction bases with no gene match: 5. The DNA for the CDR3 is TGCGCCAGCAGCTTGGGGCAGGGGGTTGATTCACCCCTCCACTTT. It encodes CASSLGQGVDSPLHF.

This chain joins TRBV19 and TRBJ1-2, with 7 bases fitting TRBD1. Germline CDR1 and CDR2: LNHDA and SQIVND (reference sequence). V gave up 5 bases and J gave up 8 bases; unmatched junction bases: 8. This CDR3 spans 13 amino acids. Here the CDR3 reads CASSHGRGKGYTF. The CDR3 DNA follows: TGTGCCAGTAGTCACGGCAGGGGGAAAGGCTACACCTTC.

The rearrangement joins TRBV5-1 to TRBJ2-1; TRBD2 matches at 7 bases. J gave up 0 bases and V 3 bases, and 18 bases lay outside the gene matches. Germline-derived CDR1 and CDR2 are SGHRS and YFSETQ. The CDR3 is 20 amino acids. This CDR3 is CASSSPQLFSGQLSYNEQFF. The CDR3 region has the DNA TGCGCCAGCAGCTCTCCCCAGTTATTTAGCGGGCAACTCTCCTACAATGAGCAGTTCTTC.

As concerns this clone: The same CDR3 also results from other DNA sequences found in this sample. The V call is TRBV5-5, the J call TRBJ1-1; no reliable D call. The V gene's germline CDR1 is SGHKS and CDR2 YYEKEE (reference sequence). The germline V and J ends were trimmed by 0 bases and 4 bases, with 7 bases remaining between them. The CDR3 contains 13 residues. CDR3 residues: CASSLGLATEAFF. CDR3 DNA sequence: TGTGCCAGCAGCTTGGGGTTGGCCACTGAAGCTTTCTTT.

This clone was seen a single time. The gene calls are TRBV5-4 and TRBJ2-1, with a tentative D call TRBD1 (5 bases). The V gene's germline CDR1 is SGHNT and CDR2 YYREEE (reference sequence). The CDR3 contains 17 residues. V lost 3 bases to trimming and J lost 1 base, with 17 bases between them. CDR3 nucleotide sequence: TGTGCCAGCAGCTCACCTGACAGCCCTGAGTCCTACAATGAGCAGTTCTTC. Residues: CASSSPDSPESYNEQFF.

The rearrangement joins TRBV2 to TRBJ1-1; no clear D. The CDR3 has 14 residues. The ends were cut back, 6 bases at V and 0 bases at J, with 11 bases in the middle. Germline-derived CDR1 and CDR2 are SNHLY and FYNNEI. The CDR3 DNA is TGTGCCAGCAGCCTACACAGAATGAACACTGAAGCTTTCTTT. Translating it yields CASSLHRMNTEAFF. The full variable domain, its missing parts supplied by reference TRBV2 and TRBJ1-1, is EPEVTQTPSHQVTQMGQEVILRCVPISNHLYFYWYRQILGQKVEFLVSFYNNEISEKSEIFDDQFSVERPDGSNFTLKIRSTKLEDSAMYFCASSLHRMNTEAFFGQGTRLTVV.

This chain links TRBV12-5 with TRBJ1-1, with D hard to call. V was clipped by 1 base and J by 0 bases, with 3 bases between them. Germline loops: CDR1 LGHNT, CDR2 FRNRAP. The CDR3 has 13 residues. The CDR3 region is CASGLAMNTEAFF. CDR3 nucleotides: TGTGCTAGTGGTTTGGCTATGAACACTGAAGCTTTCTTT.

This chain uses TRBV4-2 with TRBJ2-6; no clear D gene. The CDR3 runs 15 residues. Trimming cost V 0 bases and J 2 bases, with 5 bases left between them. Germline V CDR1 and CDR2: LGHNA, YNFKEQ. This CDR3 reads CASSQDEAGANVLTF. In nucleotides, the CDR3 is TGTGCCAGCAGCCAAGATGAGGCTGGGGCCAACGTCCTGACTTTC.

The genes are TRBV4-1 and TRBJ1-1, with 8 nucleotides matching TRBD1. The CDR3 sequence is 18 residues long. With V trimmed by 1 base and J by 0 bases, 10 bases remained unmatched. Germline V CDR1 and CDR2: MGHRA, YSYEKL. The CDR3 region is CASSQVLSMGQVNTEAFF. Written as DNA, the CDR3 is TGCGCCAGCAGCCAAGTCTTGTCGATGGGACAGGTGAACACTGAAGCTTTCTTT.

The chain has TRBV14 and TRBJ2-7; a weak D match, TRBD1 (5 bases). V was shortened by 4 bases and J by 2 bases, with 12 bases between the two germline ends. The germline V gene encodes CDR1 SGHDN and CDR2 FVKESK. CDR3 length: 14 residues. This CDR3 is CASSPLSDTYEQYF. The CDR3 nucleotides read TGTGCCAGCAGCCCTCTTTCGGACACCTACGAGCAGTACTTC.

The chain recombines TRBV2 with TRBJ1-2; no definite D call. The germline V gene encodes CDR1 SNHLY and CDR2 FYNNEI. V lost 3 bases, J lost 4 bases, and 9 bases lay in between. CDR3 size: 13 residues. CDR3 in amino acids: CASSELASYGYTF. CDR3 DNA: TGTGCCAGCAGTGAGTTGGCTTCCTATGGCTACACCTTC.

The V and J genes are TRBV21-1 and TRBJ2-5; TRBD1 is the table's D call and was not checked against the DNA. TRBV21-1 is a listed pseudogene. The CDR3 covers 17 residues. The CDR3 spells CASSSRAQGANLETQYF. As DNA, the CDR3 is TGTGCCAGCAGCTCACGGGCGCAGGGGGCGAATTTAGAGACCCAGTACTTC.

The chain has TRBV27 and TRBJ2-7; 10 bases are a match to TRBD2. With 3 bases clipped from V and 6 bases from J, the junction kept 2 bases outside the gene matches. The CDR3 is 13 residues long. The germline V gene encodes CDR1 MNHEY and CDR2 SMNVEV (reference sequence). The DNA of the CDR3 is TGTGCCAGCAGTTTGGGACTAGCGCGCGAGCAGTACTTC. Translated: CASSLGLAREQYF.

The CDR3 reads CASSDPSAADTQYF. The CDR3 DNA reads TGTGCCAGTAGTGACCCCTCTGCGGCAGATACGCAGTATTTT. The gene calls are TRBV19 and TRBJ2-3; D gene unclear. The CDR3 covers 14 residues. The V end was cut by 5 bases, the J end by 4 bases, with 13 bases between. CDR1 is LNHDA and CDR2 is SQIVND in the germline V gene (reference sequence). Combining the CDR3 with reference TRBV19 and TRBJ2-3 gives the whole variable domain DGGITQSPKYLFRKEGQNVTLSCEQNLNHDAMYWYRQDPGQGLRLIYYSQIVNDFQKGDIAEGYSVSREKKESFPLTVTSAQKNPTAFYLCASSDPSAADTQYFGPGTRLTVL.